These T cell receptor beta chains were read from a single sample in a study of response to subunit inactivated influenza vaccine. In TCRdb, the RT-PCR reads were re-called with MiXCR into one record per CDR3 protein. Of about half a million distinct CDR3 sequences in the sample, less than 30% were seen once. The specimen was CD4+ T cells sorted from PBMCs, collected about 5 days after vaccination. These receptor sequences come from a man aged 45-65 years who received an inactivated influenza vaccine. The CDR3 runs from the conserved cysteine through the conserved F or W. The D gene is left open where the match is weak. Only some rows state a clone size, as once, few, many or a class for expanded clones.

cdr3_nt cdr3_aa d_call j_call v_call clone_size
TGCAGTGCTACCCAGGAGATCCAAGAGACCCAGTACTTC CSATQEIQETQYF - TRBJ2-5 TRBV20-1 -
TGCAGTGCTAGAGTGCATTTTGGGACTAGCTCCTACAATGAGCAGTTCTTC CSARVHFGTSSYNEQFF TRBD2 TRBJ2-1 TRBV20-1 -
TGCGCCAGCAGCTTTGGGCATACAAGATTAGAGACCCAGTACTTC CASSFGHTRLETQYF - TRBJ2-5 TRBV5-1 -
TGTGCCAGCAGCCGCGGTTGGACAGGGACCTACGAGCAGTACTTC CASSRGWTGTYEQYF TRBD1 TRBJ2-7 TRBV7-2 few
TGTGCCAGCAGCTCCACAGGGTTCCAAGAGACCCAGTACTTC CASSSTGFQETQYF - TRBJ2-5 TRBV7-2 few
TGCGCCAGCAGCGAAAGGGACAGTAAAGATGAAAAACTGTTTTTT CASSERDSKDEKLFF TRBD1 TRBJ1-4 TRBV4-1 -
TGCGCCAGCAGCCAAGGTCACAGCACAAGCTCCTACGAGCAGTACTTC CASSQGHSTSSYEQYF - TRBJ2-7 TRBV4-1 few
TGCAGCGTTTCAACAGGGGGCAGAGGGACCCAGTACTTC CSVSTGGRGTQYF TRBD1 TRBJ2-5 TRBV29-1 -
TGCAGTGCTAGAGCTTGGGGGGGCCAAAACATTCAGTACTTC CSARAWGGQNIQYF - TRBJ2-4 TRBV20-1 few
TGCAGTGCTAGAGTTGGGCAGGCTGGCGAGCAGTACTTC CSARVGQAGEQYF - TRBJ2-7 TRBV20-1 few
TGTGCCAGCAGCCCAGGTACAGGGGGAAGCGAGCAGTTCTTC CASSPGTGGSEQFF TRBD1 TRBJ2-1 TRBV11-2 few
TGCAGTGCTGACGGACAGGGAAACATTCAGTACTTC CSADGQGNIQYF TRBD1 TRBJ2-4 TRBV20-1 -
TGCAGCGTTGCGGTCCCGTCGGGCACCGGGGAGCTGTTTTTT CSVAVPSGTGELFF - TRBJ2-2 TRBV29-1 -
TGTGCCAGCACCGTACAGGGTAACACCGGGGAGCTGTTTTTT CASTVQGNTGELFF - TRBJ2-2 TRBV5-6 -
TGTGCCAGCAGCTTAGCCGGGACGGTGGTTTCTCTGACCCACGAGCAGTACTTC CASSLAGTVVSLTHEQYF - TRBJ2-7 TRBV11-1 few
TGTGCCAGCAGCCCCGGCAGGGCTGGTGGCTACACCTTC CASSPGRAGGYTF - TRBJ1-2 TRBV7-8 -
TGTGCCAGCAGCGCAACAATAGGGGGCCAACGGTATTTT CASSATIGGQRYF TRBD1 TRBJ2-3 TRBV3-1 -
TGTGCCAGCAAACAGGGGACAGGGGGCAATGAGCAGTTCTTC CASKQGTGGNEQFF TRBD1 TRBJ2-1 TRBV12-3/TRBV12-4 -
TGTGCCAGCAGCTTAGATCGGCTAGCTCGAAGGAATGAGCAGTTCTTC CASSLDRLARRNEQFF - TRBJ2-1 TRBV7-2 once
TGTGCCAGCAGCCATTCAACCCTAGCCCCTTCCTACGAGCAGTACTTC CASSHSTLAPSYEQYF - TRBJ2-7 TRBV3-1 few
TGCAGTGCTAGAGATCCAGGGAACTATGGCTACACCTTC CSARDPGNYGYTF - TRBJ1-2 TRBV20-1 few
TGTGCCAGCAGTGAAGCAGCAACAGGGAAGCGCGGCTACACCTTC CASSEAATGKRGYTF - TRBJ1-2 TRBV6-1 many
TGTGCCAGCGGACAGCGTACCTACGAGCAGTACTTC CASGQRTYEQYF - TRBJ2-7 TRBV3-1 few
TGTGCCAGCAGCTCGGGACTAGCGGTCCAAGAGACCCAGTACTTC CASSSGLAVQETQYF TRBD2 TRBJ2-5 TRBV7-3 few
TGTGCCAGCAGCCACCGGGACAGGCTTACCTACGAGCAGTACTTC CASSHRDRLTYEQYF TRBD1 TRBJ2-7 TRBV11-2 few
TGTGCCAGCAGCTTAGGACCCACCTCGGAGACCCAGTACTTC CASSLGPTSETQYF - TRBJ2-5 TRBV7-8 -
TGTGCCAGCAGCTTAGATTCCAGGGGGTATTACGGATTTACCTACGAGCAGTACTTC CASSLDSRGYYGFTYEQYF TRBD1 TRBJ2-7 TRBV11-2 -
TGCAGTGCAACGGGACTAGCGGGGCGAAGCGGGTACGAGCAGTACTTC CSATGLAGRSGYEQYF TRBD2 TRBJ2-7 TRBV20-1 few
TGTGCCAGCAGTTTTACCGGGACTAGCGGGAGCTCCTACAATGAGCAGTTCTTC CASSFTGTSGSSYNEQFF TRBD2 TRBJ2-1 TRBV12-3/TRBV12-4 once